This T cell receptor (beta chain) was sequenced during a study of T cell responses to AZD1222 COVID-19 vaccine (dated by TCRdb to the early 2020s). With regard to the full study: AZD1222 recipients whose second dose came at about 4 weeks and those whose second dose came at about 12 weeks were combined into one group, since spike-specific TCR depth and breadth did not differ between the two schedules. TCR sequencing covered over 230 trial participants: 200 to 220 given two doses of AZD1222 and 26 given two doses of MenACWY control vaccine. Trial participants were enrolled by age into 18-55, 56-69 and 70-plus year subgroups, with around 150, 28 and 57 TCR-sequenced participants respectively. Summary of the overall study and its limitations: Only 5 to 7 AZD1222 recipients were SARS-CoV-2 seropositive at baseline, limiting conclusions about previously exposed vaccinees. In the small 56-69-year group, the increase in depth fell short of significance, most likely because of low power. Most participants were white British and females outnumbered males, and the authors suggested that clonal diversity may have been underestimated. After two AZD1222 doses, both the breadth and the depth of spike-specific TCRs were significantly higher than at day 0 and than in MenACWY recipients. The whole spike protein was spanned by vaccine-associated CD4 TCRs, and dominant responses were seen in regions 160-218 and 743-854. Because no samples from the day 14 peak response were available, repertoires could be characterized only after the peak T cell response. Nearly half of unique spike-specific TCRs reportedly recognized epitopes outside regions mutated in the B.1.351 and B.1.1.7 variants.

This specimen's time point label, per the study, means: baseline before first vaccination. The vaccinee samples were drawn from two UK trials, COV001 and COV002, one of which was a single-blind randomized controlled phase 2/3 trial testing AZD1222 (ChAdOx1 nCoV-19) in healthy adults. For TCRbeta chain sequencing, PBMC samples were collected from trial participants at day 0 and at day 28 after the second dose. This clone appeared a few times. No antigen is known for it. No base quality information exists; no much larger clone differs at one position. The CDR3 regions of human TCRbeta chains were analyzed by immunosequencing. Per the source publication's procedure: Repertoire TCRs were matched against a reference library of SARS-CoV-2-specific TCRs generated with the MIRA antigen-specificity platform. Breadth was defined as the fraction of unique TCRs that were SARS-CoV-2-associated, and depth was defined as the fraction of total T cells that were SARS-CoV-2-associated. Each spike-specific TCR was assigned to its reactive spike region and to a CD4 or CD8 class using the MIRA data. Log10-transformed breadth and depth values were compared by one-way ANOVA with Sidak's multiple comparisons tests. TCRdb took over this immuneACCESS table, retaining in-frame rearrangements with V and J assigned. Such tables are incomplete; in checked studies, under half of the missing clones stem from an unresolved V gene, and the remainder is unexplained. That table is the source of V, J and clone size, and D and trimming were worked out from the DNA. The sample records approximately 170,000 clones, 85% to 90% of which are singletons. The ten largest clones represent 6% to 8% of the sample.

Reading from cysteine to phenylalanine, the CDR3 counts 14 amino acids. Kept here is only the CDR3 DNA, which spans 42 bases and is read in frame from base 1. CDR1 and CDR2, looked up from the germline V gene, are SGHDN and FVKESK. V is pruned by 5 bases and J by 6 bases, leaving 9 bases of the junction without a gene match. The chain joins TRBV14 to TRBJ2-7, and 8 junction bases match TRBD1. Sample: peripheral blood, taken on day 0 of AZD1222 vaccination. The origin of this receptor is an adult in good health. For the CDR3, the sequence is CASSKGQGFSEQYF. The DNA is TGTGCCAGCAGCAAAGGACAGGGTTTTTCCGAGCAGTACTTC.